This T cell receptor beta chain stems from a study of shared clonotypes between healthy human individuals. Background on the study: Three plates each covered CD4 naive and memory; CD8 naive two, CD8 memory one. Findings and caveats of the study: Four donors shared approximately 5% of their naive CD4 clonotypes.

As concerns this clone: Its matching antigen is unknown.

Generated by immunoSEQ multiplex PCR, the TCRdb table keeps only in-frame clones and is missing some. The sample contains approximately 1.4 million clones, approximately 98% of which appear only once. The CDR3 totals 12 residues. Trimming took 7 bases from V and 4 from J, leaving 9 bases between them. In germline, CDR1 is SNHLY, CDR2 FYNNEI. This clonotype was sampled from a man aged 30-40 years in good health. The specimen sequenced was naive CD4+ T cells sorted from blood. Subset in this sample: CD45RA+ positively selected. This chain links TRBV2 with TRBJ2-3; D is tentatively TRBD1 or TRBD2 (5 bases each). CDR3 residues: CASMGEADTQYF. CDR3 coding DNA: TGTGCCAGCATGGGGGAAGCAGATACGCAGTATTTT. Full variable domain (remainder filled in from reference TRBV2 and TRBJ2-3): EPEVTQTPSHQVTQMGQEVILRCVPISNHLYFYWYRQILGQKVEFLVSFYNNEISEKSEIFDDQFSVERPDGSNFTLKIRSTKLEDSAMYFCASMGEADTQYFGPGTRLTVL.